This T cell receptor beta chain was identified in a study of beta chain features in type 1 diabetes. The length of the CDR3 is 12 residues. Between the trimmed V and J ends, which lost 1 base and 7 bases, there was a span of 8 bases. CDR1 SGHDN and CDR2 FVKESK come from the germline V gene. Blood was collected once per donor into heparin, averaging about 0.12 L. The isolated RNA, all of it, was reverse transcribed, so expressed TCRB transcripts were what got sequenced. Produced via immunoSEQ multiplex PCR; TCRdb's table is partial and in-frame only. The table records about 130,000 clones, 9% to 9.5% of them present only once. In its sample, this clone was seen many times.

The receptor was isolated from a man in his late teens or twenties in good health. Sequencing was carried out using central memory CD4+ T cells from blood. The chain employs TRBV14 and TRBJ2-7; D might be TRBD1 (6 bases). As DNA, the CDR3 is TGTGCCAGCAGCCAAGGAGGGACAGAGCAGTACTTC. It is translated as CASSQGGTEQYF.